This TCR beta chain was documented in a study of control samples from healthy donors and cancer patients. The repertoire was sequenced with immunoSEQ multiplex PCR; TCRdb's copy has only in-frame clones and lacks some. This sample has some 140,000 clones, with 94% found just once. CDR1 MDHEN and CDR2 SYDVKM come from the germline V gene. Between the trimmed V and J ends, which lost 10 bases and 4 bases, there was a span of 8 bases. This CDR3 is 11 amino acids long. This clone was seen just once. The source is a man between 40 and 49 years old in good health. This chain joins TRBV28 and TRBJ1-3; no clear D. Sequencing used blood. The CDR3 DNA follows: TGTGCCACAGGACGAGGAAACACCATATATTTT. Amino acids: CATGRGNTIYF.